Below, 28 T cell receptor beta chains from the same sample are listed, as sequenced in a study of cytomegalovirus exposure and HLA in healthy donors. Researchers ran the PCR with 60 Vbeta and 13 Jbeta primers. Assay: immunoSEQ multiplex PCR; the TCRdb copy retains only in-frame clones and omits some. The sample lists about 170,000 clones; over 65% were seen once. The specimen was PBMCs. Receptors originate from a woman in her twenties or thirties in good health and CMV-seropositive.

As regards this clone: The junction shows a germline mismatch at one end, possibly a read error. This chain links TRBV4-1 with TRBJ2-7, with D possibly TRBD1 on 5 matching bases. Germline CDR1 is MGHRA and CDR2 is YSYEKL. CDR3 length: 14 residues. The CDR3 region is CASSQVDSTYKQYF. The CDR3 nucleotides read TGCGCCAGCAGCCAAGTAGACAGTACCTACAAGCAGTACTTC.

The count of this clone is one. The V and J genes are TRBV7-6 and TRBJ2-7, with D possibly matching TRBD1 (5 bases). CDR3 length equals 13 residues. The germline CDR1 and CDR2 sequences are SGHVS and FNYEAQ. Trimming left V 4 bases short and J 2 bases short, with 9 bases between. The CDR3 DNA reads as TGTGCCAGCAGCTCCTTGACAGCCTACGAGCAGTACTTC. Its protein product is CASSSLTAYEQYF.

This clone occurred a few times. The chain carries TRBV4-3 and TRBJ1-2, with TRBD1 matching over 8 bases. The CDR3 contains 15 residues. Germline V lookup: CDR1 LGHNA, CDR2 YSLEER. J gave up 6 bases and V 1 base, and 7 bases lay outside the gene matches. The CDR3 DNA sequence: TGCGCCAGCAGCCAAGCAGGGACAGGTCGACATGGCTACACCTTC. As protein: CASSQAGTGRHGYTF.

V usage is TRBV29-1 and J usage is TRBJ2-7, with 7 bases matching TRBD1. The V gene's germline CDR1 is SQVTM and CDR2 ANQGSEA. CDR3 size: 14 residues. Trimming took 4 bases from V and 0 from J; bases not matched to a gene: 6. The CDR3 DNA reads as TGCAGCGTTGCAGGGACAGCCTCCTCCTACGAGCAGTACTTC. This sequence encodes CSVAGTASSYEQYF.

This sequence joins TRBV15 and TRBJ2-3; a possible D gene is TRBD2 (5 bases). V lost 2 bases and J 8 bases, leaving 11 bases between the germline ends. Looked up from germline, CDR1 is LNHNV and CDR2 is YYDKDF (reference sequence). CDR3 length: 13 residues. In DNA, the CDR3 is TGTGCCACCAGCAGACCTGGACGGGGTACGCAGTATTTT. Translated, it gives CATSRPGRGTQYF.

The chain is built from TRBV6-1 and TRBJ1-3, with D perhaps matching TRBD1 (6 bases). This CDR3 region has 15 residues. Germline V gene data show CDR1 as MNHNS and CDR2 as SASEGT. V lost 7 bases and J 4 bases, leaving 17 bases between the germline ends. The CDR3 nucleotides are TGTGCCAGCAACTCCCTCGGGGGGCCAGGAAACACCATATATTTT. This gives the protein CASNSLGGPGNTIYF.

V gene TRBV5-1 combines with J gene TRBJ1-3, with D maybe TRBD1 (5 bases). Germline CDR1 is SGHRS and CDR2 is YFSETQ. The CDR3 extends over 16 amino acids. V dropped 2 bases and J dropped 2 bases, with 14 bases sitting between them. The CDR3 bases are TGCGCCAGCAGCTTCTTCGGTGGGGGGACTGGAAACACCATATATTTT. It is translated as CASSFFGGGTGNTIYF.

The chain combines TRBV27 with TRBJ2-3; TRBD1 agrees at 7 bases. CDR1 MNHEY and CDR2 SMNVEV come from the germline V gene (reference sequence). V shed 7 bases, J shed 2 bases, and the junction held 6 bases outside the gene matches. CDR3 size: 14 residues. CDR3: CASNRDRDTDTQYF. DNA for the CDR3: TGTGCCAGCAACCGGGACAGAGACACAGATACGCAGTATTTT.

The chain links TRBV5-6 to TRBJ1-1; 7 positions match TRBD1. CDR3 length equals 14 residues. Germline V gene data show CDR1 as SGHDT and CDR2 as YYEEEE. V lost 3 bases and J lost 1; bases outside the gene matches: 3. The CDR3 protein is CASSSDRRNTEAFF. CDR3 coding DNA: TGTGCCAGCAGCTCGGACAGGAGGAACACTGAAGCTTTCTTT. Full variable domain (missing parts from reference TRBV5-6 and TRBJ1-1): DAGVTQSPTHLIKTRGQQVTLRCSPKSGHDTVSWYQQALGQGPQFIFQYYEEEERQRGNFPDRFSGHQFPNYSSELNVNALLLGDSALYLCASSSDRRNTEAFFGQGTRLTVV.

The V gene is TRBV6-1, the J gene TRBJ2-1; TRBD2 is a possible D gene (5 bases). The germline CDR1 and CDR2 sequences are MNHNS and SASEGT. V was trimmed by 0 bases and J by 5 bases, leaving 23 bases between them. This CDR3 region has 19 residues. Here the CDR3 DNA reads TGTGCCAGCAGTGAAGCTACCGGGATCTTTGTGACGGTGGACAATGAGCAGTTCTTC. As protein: CASSEATGIFVTVDNEQFF.

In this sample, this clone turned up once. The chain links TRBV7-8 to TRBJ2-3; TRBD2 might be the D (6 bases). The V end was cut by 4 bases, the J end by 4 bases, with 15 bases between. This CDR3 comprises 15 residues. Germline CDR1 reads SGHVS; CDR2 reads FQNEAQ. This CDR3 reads CASSSILGRPDTQYF. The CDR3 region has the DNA TGTGCCAGCAGCTCAATATTAGGGAGGCCAGATACGCAGTATTTT.

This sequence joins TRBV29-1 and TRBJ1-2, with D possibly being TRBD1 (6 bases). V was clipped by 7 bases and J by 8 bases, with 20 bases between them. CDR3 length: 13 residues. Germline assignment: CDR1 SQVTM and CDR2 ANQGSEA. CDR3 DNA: TGCAGCGAGGGATCCCCAGGGGCTCGCGGCTACACCTTC. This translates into CSEGSPGARGYTF.

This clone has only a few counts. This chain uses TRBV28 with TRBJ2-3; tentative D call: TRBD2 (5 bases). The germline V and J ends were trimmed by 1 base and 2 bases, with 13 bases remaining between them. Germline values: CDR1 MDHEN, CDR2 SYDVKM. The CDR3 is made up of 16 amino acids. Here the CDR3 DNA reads TGTGCCAGCAGTTTATTGCGCGGGCTATCCACAGATACGCAGTATTTT. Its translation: CASSLLRGLSTDTQYF.

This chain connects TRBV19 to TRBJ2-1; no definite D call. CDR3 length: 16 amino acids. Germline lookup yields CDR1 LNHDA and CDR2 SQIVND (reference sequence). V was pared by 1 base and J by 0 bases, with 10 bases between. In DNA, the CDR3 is TGTGCCAGTAGTATAGGAGGCGCCAACTCCTACAATGAGCAGTTCTTC. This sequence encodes CASSIGGANSYNEQFF.

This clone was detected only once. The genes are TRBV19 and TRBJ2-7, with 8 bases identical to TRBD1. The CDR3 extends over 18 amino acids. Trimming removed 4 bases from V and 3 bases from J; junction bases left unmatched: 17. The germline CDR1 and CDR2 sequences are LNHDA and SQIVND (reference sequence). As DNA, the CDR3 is TGTGCCAGTAGTAACCAAATAACGACAGGGGCCATCAACTACGAGCAGTACTTC. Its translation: CASSNQITTGAINYEQYF.

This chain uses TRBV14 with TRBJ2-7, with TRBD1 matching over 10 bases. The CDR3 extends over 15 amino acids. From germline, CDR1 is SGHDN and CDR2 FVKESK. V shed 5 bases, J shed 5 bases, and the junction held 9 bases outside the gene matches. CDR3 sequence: CASSSWTGGGDEQYF. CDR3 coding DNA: TGTGCCAGCAGCTCGTGGACAGGGGGTGGCGACGAGCAGTACTTC.

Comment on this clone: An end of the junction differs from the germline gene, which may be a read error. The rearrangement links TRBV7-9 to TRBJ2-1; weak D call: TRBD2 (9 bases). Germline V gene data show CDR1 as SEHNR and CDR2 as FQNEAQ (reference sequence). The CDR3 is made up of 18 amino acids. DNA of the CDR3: TGTTCCAGCAGCTCTGAGACAGGGGAACTAGCGGGTGTTAATGAGCAGTTCTTC. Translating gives CSSSSETGELAGVNEQFF.

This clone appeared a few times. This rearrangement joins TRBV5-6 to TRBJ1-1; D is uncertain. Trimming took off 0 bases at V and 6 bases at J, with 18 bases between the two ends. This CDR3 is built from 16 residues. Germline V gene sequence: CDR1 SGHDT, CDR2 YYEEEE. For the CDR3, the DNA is TGTGCCAGCAGCTTGGTACCGGGGAGCGAGTTATCTGAAGCTTTCTTT. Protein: CASSLVPGSELSEAFF.

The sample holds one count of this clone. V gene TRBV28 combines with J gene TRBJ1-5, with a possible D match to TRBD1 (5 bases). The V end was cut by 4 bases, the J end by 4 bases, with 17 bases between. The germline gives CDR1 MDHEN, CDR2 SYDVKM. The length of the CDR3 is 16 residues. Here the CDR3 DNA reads TGTGCCAGCAGTTCCGGAGGGACCGACCGAAATCAGCCCCAGCATTTT. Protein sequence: CASSSGGTDRNQPQHF. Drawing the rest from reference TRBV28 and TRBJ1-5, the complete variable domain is DVKVTQSSRYLVKRTGEKVFLECVQDMDHENMFWYRQDPGLGLRLIYFSYDVKMKEKGDIPEGYSVSREKKERFSLILESASTNQTSMYLCASSSGGTDRNQPQHFGDGTRLSIL.

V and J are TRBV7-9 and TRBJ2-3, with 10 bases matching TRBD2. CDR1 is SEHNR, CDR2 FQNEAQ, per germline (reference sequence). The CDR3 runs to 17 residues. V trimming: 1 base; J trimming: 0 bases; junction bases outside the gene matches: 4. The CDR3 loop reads CASSLGTSGLSTDTQYF. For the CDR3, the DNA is TGTGCCAGCAGCTTAGGGACTAGCGGACTTAGCACAGATACGCAGTATTTT.

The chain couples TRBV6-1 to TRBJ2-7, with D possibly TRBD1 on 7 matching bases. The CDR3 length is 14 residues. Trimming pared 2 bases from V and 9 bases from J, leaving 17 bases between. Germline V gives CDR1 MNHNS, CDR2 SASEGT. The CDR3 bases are TGTGCCAGCAGTGAACAGGGGGGTCCCCCGGGGCAGTACTTC. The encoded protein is CASSEQGGPPGQYF.

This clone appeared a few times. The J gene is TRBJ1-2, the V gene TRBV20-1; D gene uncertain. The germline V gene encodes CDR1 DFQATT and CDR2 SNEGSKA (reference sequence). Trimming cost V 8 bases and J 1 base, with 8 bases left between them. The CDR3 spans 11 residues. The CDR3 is CSKQLNYGYTF. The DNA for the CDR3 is TGCAGTAAACAGCTTAACTATGGCTACACCTTC.

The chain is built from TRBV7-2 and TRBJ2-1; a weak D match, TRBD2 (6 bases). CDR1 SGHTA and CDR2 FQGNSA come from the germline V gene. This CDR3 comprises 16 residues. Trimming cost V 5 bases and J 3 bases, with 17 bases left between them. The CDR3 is CASSTFSGMSYNEQFF. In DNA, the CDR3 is TGTGCCAGCAGCACTTTTAGCGGAATGAGCTACAATGAGCAGTTCTTC.

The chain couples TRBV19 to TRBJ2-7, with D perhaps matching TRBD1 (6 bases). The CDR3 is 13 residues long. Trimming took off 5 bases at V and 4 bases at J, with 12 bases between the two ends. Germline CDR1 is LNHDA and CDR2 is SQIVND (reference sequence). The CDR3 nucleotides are TGTGCCAGTAGTTGGCAGGGGAAATACGAGCAGTACTTC. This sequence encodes CASSWQGKYEQYF.

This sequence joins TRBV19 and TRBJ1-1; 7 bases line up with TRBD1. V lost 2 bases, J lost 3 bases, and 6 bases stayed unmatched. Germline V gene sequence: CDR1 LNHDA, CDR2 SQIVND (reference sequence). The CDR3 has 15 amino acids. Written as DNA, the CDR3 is TGTGCCAGTAGTATATATGAGGGGGCGGACACTGAAGCTTTCTTT. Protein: CASSIYEGADTEAFF.

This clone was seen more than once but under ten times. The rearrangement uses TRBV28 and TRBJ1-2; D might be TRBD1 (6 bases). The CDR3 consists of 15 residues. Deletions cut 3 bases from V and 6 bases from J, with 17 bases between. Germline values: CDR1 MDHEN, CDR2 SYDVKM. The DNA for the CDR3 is TGTGCCAGCAGTTTCCCCGGGACACAAGTTGATGGCTACACCTTC. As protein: CASSFPGTQVDGYTF.

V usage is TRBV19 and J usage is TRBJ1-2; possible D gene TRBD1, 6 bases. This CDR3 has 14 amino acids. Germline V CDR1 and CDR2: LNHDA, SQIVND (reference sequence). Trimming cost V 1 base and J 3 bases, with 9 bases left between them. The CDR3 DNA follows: TGTGCCAGTAGTATAGGTCCAGGGGACTATGGCTACACCTTC. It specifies CASSIGPGDYGYTF. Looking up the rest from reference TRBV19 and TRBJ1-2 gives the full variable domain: DGGITQSPKYLFRKEGQNVTLSCEQNLNHDAMYWYRQDPGQGLRLIYYSQIVNDFQKGDIAEGYSVSREKKESFPLTVTSAQKNPTAFYLCASSIGPGDYGYTFGSGTRLTVV.

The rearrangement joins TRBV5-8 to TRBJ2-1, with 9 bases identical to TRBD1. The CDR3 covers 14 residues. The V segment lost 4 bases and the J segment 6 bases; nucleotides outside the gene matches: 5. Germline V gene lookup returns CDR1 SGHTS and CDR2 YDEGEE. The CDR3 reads CASSLTGGLNEQFF. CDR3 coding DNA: TGTGCCAGCAGCCTGACAGGGGGGCTCAATGAGCAGTTCTTC.